These 21 T cell receptor beta chains were sequenced from one sample in a study of CD8+CD57+ T cells in acquired aplastic anemia. Sequencing involved patients with CD8+CD57+ cell expansion previously shown by flow cytometry. The template for TCR beta VDJ and CDR3 sequence profiling was genomic DNA. TCRdb reprocessed the reads with MiXCR, giving one entry per CDR3 protein. The table has under 500,000 distinct CDR3 sequences, approximately 32% seen once; the top ten hold under 0.95%. Sequencing input: sorted CD4+, CD8+, or CD8+CD57+ T cells (not recorded which) from PBMCs. These receptors all come from a human donor with aplastic anemia.

The V call is TRBV4-1, the J call TRBJ1-6; D is unresolved. The germline V gene encodes CDR1 MGHRA and CDR2 YSYEKL. The CDR3 is 15 amino acids. Trimming pared 6 bases from V and 5 bases from J, leaving 14 bases between. This CDR3 reads CASRMRTDHNSPLHF. Written as DNA, the CDR3 is TGCGCCAGCAGGATGAGGACGGACCATAATTCACCCCTCCACTTT.

This clonotype has ten or more counts. The chain joins TRBV19 to TRBJ1-1, with D tentatively TRBD1 (6 bases). This CDR3 spans 14 amino acids. Trimming shortened V by 3 bases and J by 3 bases, and 11 bases separated the two germline ends. Looked up from germline, CDR1 is LNHDA and CDR2 is SQIVND (reference sequence). The CDR3 region is CASSITPGDTEAFF. CDR3 DNA sequence: TGTGCCAGTAGTATTACCCCAGGGGACACTGAAGCTTTCTTT.

The chain recombines TRBV10-3 with TRBJ1-5; D is unresolved. CDR3 length: 14 residues. Looked up from germline, CDR1 is ENHRY and CDR2 is SYGVKD. The V end lost 10 bases, the J end lost 4 bases, and 17 bases lay between the germline ends. Written as DNA, the CDR3 is TGTGCCAGCTCCGACGCCCGGGAAAATCAGCCCCAGCATTTT. Translation: CASSDARENQPQHF.

This rearrangement joins TRBV20-1 to TRBJ1-1; D unresolved. The CDR3 has 11 residues. V shed 7 bases and J shed 1 base, with 7 bases lying between them. CDR1 is DFQATT and CDR2 is SNEGSKA in the germline V gene (reference sequence). Written as DNA, the CDR3 is TGCAGTGGCGAGAGGAACACTGAAGCTTTCTTT. This translates into CSGERNTEAFF.

This clonotype was detected many times. V and J are TRBV15 and TRBJ2-7, with D possibly being TRBD1 (5 bases). V lost 0 bases and J 5 bases, leaving 11 bases between the germline ends. This CDR3 comprises 14 residues. The germline CDR1 and CDR2 sequences are LNHNV and YYDKDF (reference sequence). In DNA, the CDR3 is TGTGCCACCAGCAGAGAGGTAGGGGCTAACGAGCAGTACTTC. It is translated as CATSREVGANEQYF.

The J gene is TRBJ1-6, the V gene TRBV29-1; TRBD1 agrees at 9 bases. In germline, CDR1 is SQVTM, CDR2 ANQGSEA. The CDR3 contains 12 residues. The ends lost 6 bases at V and 7 bases at J; junction bases unmatched: 1. The CDR3 region is CSVGTGNSPLHF. The CDR3 DNA reads TGCAGCGTCGGGACAGGGAATTCACCCCTCCACTTT. Full variable domain (outside the CDR3, taken from reference TRBV29-1 and TRBJ1-6): SAVISQKPSRDICQRGTSLTIQCQVDSQVTMMFWYRQQPGQSLTLIATANQGSEATYESGFVIDKFPISRPNLTFSTLTVSNMSPEDSSIYLCSVGTGNSPLHFGNGTRLTVT.

The J gene is TRBJ1-5, the V gene TRBV2, with 7 bases fitting TRBD1. The CDR3 spans 13 residues. Germline CDR1 is SNHLY and CDR2 is FYNNEI. J gave up 8 bases and V 4 bases, and 5 bases lay outside the gene matches. Written as DNA, the CDR3 is TGTGCCAGCAGTGGCCAGGGGGGAGAGCCCCAGCATTTT. Protein sequence: CASSGQGGEPQHF. The whole variable domain, remainder taken from reference TRBV2 and TRBJ1-5, is EPEVTQTPSHQVTQMGQEVILRCVPISNHLYFYWYRQILGQKVEFLVSFYNNEISEKSEIFDDQFSVERPDGSNFTLKIRSTKLEDSAMYFCASSGQGGEPQHFGDGTRLSIL.

The V and J genes are TRBV10-3 and TRBJ2-7; 12 bases align to TRBD2. CDR3 length equals 16 residues. The V gene's germline CDR1 is ENHRY and CDR2 SYGVKD. The trim removed 10 bases at V and 2 bases at J, leaving 12 bases unmatched. The CDR3 here is CATGGLAGNAPYEQYF. The CDR3, as DNA: TGTGCCACCGGTGGACTAGCGGGGAACGCCCCCTACGAGCAGTACTTC.

Details on this clonotype: The final CDR3 position lacks the conserved phenylalanine or tryptophan, pointing to a likely read error. This chain links TRBV10-3 with TRBJ1-1; maybe TRBD1 (6 bases). This CDR3 comprises 12 residues. Per germline, CDR1 ENHRY and CDR2 SYGVKD. The V end was cut by 6 bases, the J end by 3 bases, with 8 bases between. CDR3 loop: CAIRAGDTEAFL. The DNA of the CDR3 is TGTGCCATCAGAGCAGGGGACACTGAAGCTTTCCTT.

The chain is built from TRBV2 and TRBJ2-7; D is possibly TRBD1 (5 bases). Deletions cut 5 bases from V and 0 bases from J, with 11 bases between. Germline V gene lookup returns CDR1 SNHLY and CDR2 FYNNEI. This CDR3 contains 14 residues. CDR3 sequence reads: CASSLTVGSYEQYV. The DNA for the CDR3 is TGTGCCAGCAGTTTGACAGTTGGCTCCTACGAGCAGTACGTC.

This clonotype was observed a few times. This chain links TRBV5-1 with TRBJ1-4; 7 positions match TRBD1. The V gene end was trimmed by 0 bases and the J gene end by 3 bases; junction bases not matched to a gene: 8. The CDR3 has 17 residues. The germline gives CDR1 SGHRS, CDR2 YFSETQ. Here the CDR3 DNA reads TGCGCCAGCAGCTTGGGACAGGGTAGTCTAGCTAATGAAAAACTGTTTTTT. Its protein product is CASSLGQGSLANEKLFF.

The chain employs TRBV10-3 and TRBJ2-7; 7 bases are a match to TRBD1. This CDR3 has 15 amino acids. Germline V CDR1 and CDR2: ENHRY, SYGVKD. The ends lost 0 bases at V and 0 bases at J; junction bases unmatched: 2. The CDR3 sequence is CAISESGQSSYEQYF. CDR3 DNA: TGTGCCATCAGTGAGTCGGGACAGAGCTCCTACGAGCAGTACTTC.

This clonotype was picked up a small number of times. A read error may produce the germline difference seen at one junction end. The chain has TRBV4-2 and TRBJ1-2; tentatively, D is TRBD1 (6 bases). Germline V gene sequence: CDR1 LGHNA, CDR2 YNFKEQ. The CDR3 sequence is 15 residues long. The CDR3 spells CAGSRDPEGENGYTF. CDR3 bases: TGTGCCGGCAGCCGCGACCCCGAGGGGGAAAATGGCTACACCTTC.

This clonotype has ten or more counts. The rearrangement joins TRBV24-1 to TRBJ2-5, with D maybe TRBD1 (6 bases). The CDR3 covers 18 residues. Trimming took 3 bases from V and 4 from J, leaving 23 bases between them. The V gene's germline CDR1 is KGHDR and CDR2 SFDVKD. The CDR3 DNA follows: TGTGCCACCAGTGATCCGACGGACAGTTCGGTGGTAAGAGAGACCCAGTACTTC. It yields the protein CATSDPTDSSVVRETQYF.

The J gene is TRBJ2-5, the V gene TRBV5-1; no clear D gene. CDR1 and CDR2 from the germline V gene are SGHRS and YFSETQ. This CDR3 comprises 13 residues. V was trimmed by 4 bases and J by 11 bases, leaving 18 bases between them. CDR3 sequence reads: CASSQGAFLKQYF. CDR3 DNA sequence: TGCGCCAGCAGCCAAGGCGCTTTTTTGAAGCAGTACTTC.

CDR3 protein: CASSRGGQGSDGYTF. The CDR3 DNA follows: TGCGCCAGCAGCAGGGGGGGACAGGGGTCGGATGGCTACACCTTC. J is TRBJ1-2 and V is TRBV5-1, with 10 bases matching TRBD1. The CDR3 covers 15 residues. Losses at the gene ends were 4 bases for V and 6 bases for J; bases not matched to a gene: 9. CDR1 and CDR2 from the germline V gene are SGHRS and YFSETQ.

The chain joins TRBV7-3 to TRBJ1-2; D call uncertain. Germline V gives CDR1 SGHTA, CDR2 FQGTGA. The CDR3 has 15 amino acids. V was cut by 0 bases and J by 0 bases, with 8 bases left in between. The CDR3 DNA is TGTGCCAGCAGCTTAACTTCGGCTTCTAACTATGGCTACACCTTC. Translating it yields CASSLTSASNYGYTF.

A single count supports this clonotype. A much larger clone lies one base from this, so it may be a read error. The chain links TRBV20-1 to TRBJ1-5; D is unresolved. Germline-derived CDR1 and CDR2 are DFQATT and SNEGSKA (reference sequence). V was pared by 0 bases and J by 2 bases, with 11 bases between. The CDR3 has 15 residues. CDR3 sequence (DNA): TGCAGTGCTAGAGAAGTAGGAAGAGGCAATCAGCCCCAGCATTTT. It is translated as CSAREVGRGNQPQHF.

The CDR3: CASRSTGRSYEQYF. Here the CDR3 DNA reads TGTGCCAGTCGGTCGACAGGGAGGTCCTACGAGCAGTACTTC. The chain employs TRBV19 and TRBJ2-7, with D possibly matching TRBD1 (7 bases). V was pared by 8 bases and J by 1 base, with 15 bases between. The germline gives CDR1 LNHDA, CDR2 SQIVND (reference sequence). CDR3 length: 14 amino acids. Complete variable domain (other parts from reference TRBV19 and TRBJ2-7): DGGITQSPKYLFRKEGQNVTLSCEQNLNHDAMYWYRQDPGQGLRLIYYSQIVNDFQKGDIAEGYSVSREKKESFPLTVTSAQKNPTAFYLCASRSTGRSYEQYFGPGTRLTVT.

This clonotype has more than one count but fewer than ten. The chain has TRBV7-3 and TRBJ2-3; D unclear. The CDR3 extends over 13 amino acids. Trimming left V 3 bases short and J 6 bases short, with 10 bases between. Germline CDR1 and CDR2: SGHTA and FQGTGA. CDR3 protein: CASSLEGHDTQYF. CDR3 DNA sequence: TGTGCCAGCAGCTTGGAAGGCCACGATACGCAGTATTTT.

The V call is TRBV4-2, the J call TRBJ1-1; perhaps TRBD1 as D (5 bases). V was trimmed by 0 bases and J by 3 bases, leaving 11 bases between them. CDR3 length equals 15 residues. In germline, CDR1 is LGHNA, CDR2 YNFKEQ. Written as DNA, the CDR3 is TGTGCCAGCAGCCAAGAAGGTCAGGGTGACACTGAAGCTTTCTTT. Translation gives CASSQEGQGDTEAFF.